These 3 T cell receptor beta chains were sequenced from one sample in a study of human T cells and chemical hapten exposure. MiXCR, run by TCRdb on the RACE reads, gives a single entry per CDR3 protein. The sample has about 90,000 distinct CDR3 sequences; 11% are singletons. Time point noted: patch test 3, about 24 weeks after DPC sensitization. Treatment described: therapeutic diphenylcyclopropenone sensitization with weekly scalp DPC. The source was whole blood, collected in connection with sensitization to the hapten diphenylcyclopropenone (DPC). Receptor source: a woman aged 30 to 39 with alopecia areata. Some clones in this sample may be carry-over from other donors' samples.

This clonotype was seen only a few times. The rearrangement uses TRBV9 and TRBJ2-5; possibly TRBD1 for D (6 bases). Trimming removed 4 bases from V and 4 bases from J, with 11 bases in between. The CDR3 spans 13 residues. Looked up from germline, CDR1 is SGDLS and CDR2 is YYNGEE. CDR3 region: CASSNRVGETQYF. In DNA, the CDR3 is TGTGCCAGCAGCAACAGGGTTGGAGAGACCCAGTACTTC. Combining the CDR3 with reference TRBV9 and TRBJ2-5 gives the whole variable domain DSGVTQTPKHLITATGQRVTLRCSPRSGDLSVYWYQQSLDQGLQFLIQYYNGEERAKGNILERFSAQQFPDLHSELNLSSLELGDSALYFCASSNRVGETQYFGPGTRLLVL.

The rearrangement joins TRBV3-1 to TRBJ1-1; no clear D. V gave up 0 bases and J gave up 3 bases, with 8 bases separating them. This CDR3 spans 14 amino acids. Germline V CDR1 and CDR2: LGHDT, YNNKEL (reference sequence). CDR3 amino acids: CASSQEAGYTEAFF. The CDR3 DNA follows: TGTGCCAGCAGCCAAGAAGCCGGATACACTGAAGCTTTCTTT.

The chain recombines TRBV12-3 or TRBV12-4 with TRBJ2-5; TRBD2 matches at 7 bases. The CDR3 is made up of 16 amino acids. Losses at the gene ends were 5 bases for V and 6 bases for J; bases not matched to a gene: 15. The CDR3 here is CASSTPERAGVKTQYF. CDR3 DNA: TGTGCCAGCAGTACCCCGGAACGCGCGGGGGTTAAGACCCAGTACTTC.